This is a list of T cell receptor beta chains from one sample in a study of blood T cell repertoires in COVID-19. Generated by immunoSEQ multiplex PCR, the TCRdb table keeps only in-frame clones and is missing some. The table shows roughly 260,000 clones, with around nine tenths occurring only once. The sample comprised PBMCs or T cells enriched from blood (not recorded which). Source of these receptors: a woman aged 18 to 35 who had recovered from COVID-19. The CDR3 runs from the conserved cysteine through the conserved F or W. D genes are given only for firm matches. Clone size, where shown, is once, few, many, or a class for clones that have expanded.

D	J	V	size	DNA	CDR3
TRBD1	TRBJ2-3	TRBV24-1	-	TGTGCCACCAGTGATCCCGAAGGGACAGGGGATATATCAGATACGCAGTATTTT	CATSDPEGTGDISDTQYF
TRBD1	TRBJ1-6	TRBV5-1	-	TGCGCCAGCAGCCAGGGGGACGGACCCCCTGCCTTT	CASSQGDGPPAF
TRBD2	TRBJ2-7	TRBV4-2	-	TGTGCCAGCAGCCAAGACCCTCTAGCGGGAGCCTCCTACGAGCAGTACTTC	CASSQDPLAGASYEQYF
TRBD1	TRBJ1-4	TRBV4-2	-	TGTGCCAGCAGCCAAGTTGCAGGGGGTAATGAAAAACTGTTTTTT	CASSQVAGGNEKLFF
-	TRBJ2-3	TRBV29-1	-	TGCAGCGCAGGGGGGGACGACGGTAGCACAGATACGCAGTATTTT	CSAGGDDGSTDTQYF
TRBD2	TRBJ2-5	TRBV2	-	TGTGCCAGCAGGAGGGGGACCGGGACTAGCGGGACCCAAGAGACCCAGTACTTC	CASRRGTGTSGTQETQYF
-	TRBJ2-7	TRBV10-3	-	TGTGCCATCAGTCGGGACACCGGTCGCGACGAGCAGTACTTC	CAISRDTGRDEQYF
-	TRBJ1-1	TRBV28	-	TGTGCCAGCAGTTTCACTACAGGGAGCACTGAAGCTTTCTTT	CASSFTTGSTEAFF
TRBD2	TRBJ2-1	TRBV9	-	TGTGCCAGCAGCGTAAGCGGGGGCACACACAATGAGCAGTTCTTC	CASSVSGGTHNEQFF
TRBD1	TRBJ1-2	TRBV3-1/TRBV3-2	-	TGTGCCAGCAGCACGGGACAGCGAAACTATGGCTACACCTTC	CASSTGQRNYGYTF
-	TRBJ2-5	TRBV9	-	TGTGCCAGCAGCGGGAACAGGGTAGGGGAGACCCAGTACTTC	CASSGNRVGETQYF
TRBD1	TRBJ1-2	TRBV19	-	TGTGCCAGTAGGAGAGACAGGGATGGGCATGGCTACACCTTC	CASRRDRDGHGYTF
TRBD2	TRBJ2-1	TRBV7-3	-	TGTGCCAGCAGCTTGGCTAGCGGAATCGATGAGCAGTTCTTC	CASSLASGIDEQFF
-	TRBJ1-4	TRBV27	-	TGTGCCAGCAGTTTAGGTTTGGCTGAAAAACTGTTTTTT	CASSLGLAEKLFF
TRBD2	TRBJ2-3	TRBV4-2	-	TGTGCCAGCAGCCAAGACGGATGGGCTAGCGGGAGTAGCGGGACAGATACGCAGTATTTT	CASSQDGWASGSSGTDTQYF
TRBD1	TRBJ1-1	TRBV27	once	TGTGCCAGCAGTCCGGACAGGGGGTCCGGGAACACTGAAGCTTTCTTT	CASSPDRGSGNTEAFF
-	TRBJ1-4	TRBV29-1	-	TGCAGCGTCGACCGGGGGGAAAAACTGTTTTTT	CSVDRGEKLFF
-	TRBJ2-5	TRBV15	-	TGTGCCACCAGCAAACTTGGCAGGGCCCAAGAGACCCAGTACTTC	CATSKLGRAQETQYF
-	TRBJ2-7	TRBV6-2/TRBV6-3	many	TGTGCCAGCAGCTCGGGGGAGATGGGCGAGCAGTACTTC	CASSSGEMGEQYF
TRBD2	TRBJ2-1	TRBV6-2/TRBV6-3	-	TGTGCCAGCAGTTACGGACTAGCGTACGATGAGCAGTTCTTC	CASSYGLAYDEQFF
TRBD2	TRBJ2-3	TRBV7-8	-	TGTGCCAGCAGCCAAACTAGCGGGGGGTTTAGGGATACGCAGTATTTT	CASSQTSGGFRDTQYF
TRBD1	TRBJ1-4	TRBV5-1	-	TGCGCCAGCAGCACAGGGGGCTGGAGTGAAAAACTGTTTTTT	CASSTGGWSEKLFF
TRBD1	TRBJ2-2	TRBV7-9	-	TGTGCCAGCAGCTTAGTGAAGCGGACAGGGCCGAGCACCGGGGAGCTGTTTTTT	CASSLVKRTGPSTGELFF
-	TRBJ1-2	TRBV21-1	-	TGTGCCAGCAGCAAAGGAAGAGGTTGGGGGGTCTATGGCTACACCTTC	CASSKGRGWGVYGYTF
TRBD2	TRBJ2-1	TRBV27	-	TGTGCCAGCAGAAGCGGACTAGGAATGTTCTTC	CASRSGLGMFF
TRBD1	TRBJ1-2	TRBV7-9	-	TGTGCCAGCAGCTTAAGGGACAGGGAGAACTATGGCTACACCTTC	CASSLRDRENYGYTF
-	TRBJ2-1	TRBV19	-	TGTGCCAGTAGCTTAGAAGGCGGAGATGAGCAGTTCTTC	CASSLEGGDEQFF
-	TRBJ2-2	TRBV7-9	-	TGTGCCAGCAGCTTAGACGGGGTGAGGAACACCGGGGAGCTGTTTTTT	CASSLDGVRNTGELFF